The 16 T cell receptor beta chains below were found in one sample sequenced in a study of T-cell memory formation after mild COVID-19. TCRdb fed the 5' RACE reads into MiXCR, producing one record per CDR3 protein. The table lists 100,000 or so distinct CDR3 sequences, 11% of them singletons. Sequencing was done on a sample of PBMCs or a T cell subset sorted from them (not recorded which). The receptors derive from a man aged 18 to 35 who had mild COVID-19 (a few samples of this study predate the infection). Cell type and time point are not known.

This clonotype was counted a few times. The genes are TRBV6-5 and TRBJ2-7; possible D gene TRBD2, 5 bases. The germline CDR1 and CDR2 sequences are MNHEY and SVGAGI. The CDR3 runs to 15 residues. V lost 2 bases to trimming and J lost 5 bases, with 16 bases between them. CDR3 bases: TGTGCCAGCAGTTACCGGGGTCGGCTCTGGGACGAGCAGTACTTC. Encoded protein: CASSYRGRLWDEQYF.

The table lists this clonotype with a few counts. This rearrangement joins TRBV29-1 to TRBJ2-7; 11 bases agree with TRBD1. J was trimmed by 4 bases and V by 7 bases; bases with no gene match: 3. Germline lookup yields CDR1 SQVTM and CDR2 ANQGSEA. The CDR3 has 12 residues. The CDR3, as DNA: TGCAGCGCCGGGGACAGGGGGTACGAGCAGTACTTC. The encoded protein is CSAGDRGYEQYF.

This chain joins TRBV4-2 and TRBJ2-7; D may match TRBD1 or TRBD2 (6 bases each). Germline CDR1 is LGHNA and CDR2 is YNFKEQ. Trimming took off 4 bases at V and 3 bases at J, with 13 bases between the two ends. The CDR3 runs 14 residues. CDR3 sequence: CASSPEGESYEQYF. The CDR3 DNA follows: TGTGCCAGCAGCCCGGAGGGGGAGAGCTACGAGCAGTACTTC.

This clonotype was seen only a few times. The chain has TRBV7-2 and TRBJ2-5, with TRBD2 matching over 10 bases. This CDR3 contains 15 residues. Germline-derived CDR1 and CDR2 are SGHTA and FQGNSA. Trimming took 7 bases from V and 5 from J; bases not matched to a gene: 10. Here the CDR3 reads CASTLSGGAQETQYF. DNA for the CDR3: TGTGCCAGCACCCTGAGCGGGGGGGCCCAGGAGACCCAGTACTTC.

The table lists this clonotype with a few counts. V usage is TRBV7-3 and J usage is TRBJ2-3; TRBD2 aligns across 10 bases. CDR3 length: 15 amino acids. The germline CDR1 and CDR2 sequences are SGHTA and FQGTGA. The trim removed 5 bases at V and 2 bases at J, leaving 4 bases unmatched. For the CDR3, the DNA is TGTGCCAGCAGCCACAGCGGGGGGGACACAGATACGCAGTATTTT. Protein: CASSHSGGDTDTQYF.

This clonotype was observed a few times. The rearrangement uses TRBV5-1 and TRBJ2-3; 8 nucleotides align to TRBD2. In germline, CDR1 is SGHRS, CDR2 YFSETQ. The V segment lost 0 bases and the J segment 4 bases; nucleotides outside the gene matches: 7. This CDR3 region has 16 residues. This CDR3 is CASSLVGLAGADTQYF. In nucleotides, the CDR3 is TGCGCCAGCAGCTTGGTTGGGCTAGCGGGCGCAGATACGCAGTATTTT.

This sequence joins TRBV7-9 and TRBJ1-1; 7 nucleotides agree with TRBD1. The V and J ends lost 5 bases and 3 bases, in that order; junction bases with no gene match: 9. The CDR3 totals 15 residues. Looked up from germline, CDR1 is SEHNR and CDR2 is FQNEAQ (reference sequence). In DNA form, the CDR3 reads TGTGCCAGCAGCCCCCCGACAGGGCCGGACACTGAAGCTTTCTTT. Translating gives CASSPPTGPDTEAFF.

This clonotype occurred a few times. The J gene is TRBJ2-7, the V gene TRBV7-8; the D gene could be TRBD1 or TRBD2 (5 bases each). Germline V gives CDR1 SGHVS, CDR2 FQNEAQ. Deletions cut 5 bases from V and 2 bases from J, with 10 bases between. This CDR3 has 13 amino acids. CDR3 loop: CASSPGRTYEQYV. The CDR3 nucleotides read TGTGCCAGCAGCCCGGGACGGACCTACGAGCAGTACGTC.

This clonotype was counted a few times. The gene calls are TRBV27 and TRBJ2-7; 10 bases map to TRBD1. CDR3 length: 14 residues. Germline trimming cut 4 bases from V and 7 bases from J; bases unmatched to any gene: 7. Germline lookup yields CDR1 MNHEY and CDR2 SMNVEV (reference sequence). The CDR3 DNA follows: TGTGCCAGCAGTTCGGGACAGGGGATGGTGGAGCAGTACTTC. This translates into CASSSGQGMVEQYF.

V gene TRBV19 combines with J gene TRBJ1-1; D is ambiguous. Trimming left V 3 bases short and J 2 bases short, with 7 bases between. Germline CDR1 and CDR2: LNHDA and SQIVND (reference sequence). This CDR3 comprises 13 residues. The CDR3: CASSIDVNTEAFF. The CDR3, as DNA: TGTGCCAGTAGTATTGACGTCAACACTGAAGCTTTCTTT.

The chain employs TRBV29-1 and TRBJ1-2; no clear D. CDR3 length equals 8 residues. Trimming shortened V by 4 bases and J by 7 bases, and 1 base separated the two germline ends. Germline assignment: CDR1 SQVTM and CDR2 ANQGSEA. CDR3 amino acids: CSVAGYTF. CDR3 DNA sequence: TGCAGCGTTGCTGGCTACACCTTC.

The chain employs TRBV20-1 and TRBJ1-4; 7 bases match TRBD1. The germline V gene encodes CDR1 DFQATT and CDR2 SNEGSKA (reference sequence). The CDR3 contains 14 residues. The J segment lost 2 bases and the V segment lost 2 bases, leaving 2 bases of the junction unmatched. In DNA, the CDR3 is TGCAGTGCTAGACTACAGGGGACTAATGAAAAACTGTTTTTT. It yields the protein CSARLQGTNEKLFF.

This clonotype occurred a few times. This rearrangement joins TRBV7-9 to TRBJ1-2, with D possibly TRBD1 on 5 matching bases. The germline gives CDR1 SEHNR, CDR2 FQNEAQ (reference sequence). The CDR3 length is 15 residues. Trimming left V 5 bases short and J 0 bases short, with 13 bases between. In DNA, the CDR3 is TGTGCCAGCAGCCTCCAGGGCGACTCTAACTATGGCTACACCTTC. Residues: CASSLQGDSNYGYTF.

This clonotype was detected a few times. V usage is TRBV5-1 and J usage is TRBJ1-6; D remains ambiguous. From germline, CDR1 is SGHRS and CDR2 YFSETQ. Trimming cost V 6 bases and J 7 bases, with 23 bases left between them. This CDR3 has 17 residues. CDR3 sequence (DNA): TGCGCCAGCAAAGAAACCGCAGGACGGGTCTTCAATTCACCCCTCCACTTT. Its translation is CASKETAGRVFNSPLHF.

Only a few counts were recorded for this clonotype. The chain has TRBV20-1 and TRBJ2-3, with D perhaps being TRBD1 or TRBD2 (6 bases each). Trimming removed 3 bases from V and 0 bases from J, with 25 bases in between. The CDR3 totals 19 residues. Germline V gene sequence: CDR1 DFQATT, CDR2 SNEGSKA (reference sequence). CDR3 amino acids: CSASMGGVKEGLSTDTQYF. The CDR3 DNA follows: TGCAGTGCTAGTATGGGGGGCGTGAAGGAGGGACTTAGCACAGATACGCAGTATTTT.

V usage is TRBV12-3 or TRBV12-4 and J usage is TRBJ1-1; D gene ambiguous. V lost 0 bases, J lost 5 bases, and 10 bases lay in between. The CDR3 runs to 14 residues. CDR3 bases: TGTGCCAGCAGTTTAGCCCCAGACGGGACTGAAGCTTTCTTT. Protein product: CASSLAPDGTEAFF.